This passage covers 7 T cell receptor beta chains from one sample sequenced in a study of early T cells in non-severe SARS-CoV-2 infection. One entry per CDR3 protein results from TCRdb running MiXCR on the 5' RACE reads. The sample has 45,000 to 60,000 distinct CDR3 sequences; 7.5% to 9.5% are singletons. Sample: whole blood, taken at baseline. Source of these receptors: an adult who was a healthcare worker with PCR-confirmed SARS-CoV-2 infection or an uninfected control (not recorded which).

This clonotype appeared a few times. The chain uses TRBV7-2 and TRBJ2-1; possibly TRBD1 for D (6 bases). V lost 1 base, J lost 13 bases, and 17 bases lay in between. This CDR3 has 14 residues. From germline, CDR1 is SGHTA and CDR2 FQGNSA. The CDR3 loop is CASSLEVRGKGQFF. The CDR3 nucleotides read TGTGCCAGCAGCTTAGAGGTTAGGGGGAAGGGCCAGTTCTTC.

This clonotype was seen only a few times. The rearrangement joins TRBV18 to TRBJ2-3; tentatively, D is TRBD1 (6 bases). V was trimmed by 3 bases and J by 4 bases, leaving 14 bases between them. Germline V gene lookup returns CDR1 KGHSH and CDR2 LQKENI. There are 15 residues in the CDR3. The CDR3 protein is CASSPRQDPPDTQYF. In DNA form, the CDR3 reads TGTGCCAGCTCACCTAGACAGGACCCCCCAGATACGCAGTATTTT. The entire variable domain, with the rest obtained from reference TRBV18 and TRBJ2-3, is as follows: NAGVMQNPRHLVRRRGQEARLRCSPMKGHSHVYWYRQLPEEGLKFMVYLQKENIIDESGMPKERFSAEFPKEGPSILRIQQVVRGDSAAYFCASSPRQDPPDTQYFGPGTRLTVL.

This chain uses TRBV20-1 with TRBJ2-7, with D unclear. CDR3 size: 13 residues. Germline-derived CDR1 and CDR2 are DFQATT and SNEGSKA (reference sequence). The V and J ends lost 0 bases and 3 bases respectively, with 9 bases between them. The CDR3 here is CSARDNTFYEQYF. The CDR3, as DNA: TGCAGTGCTAGAGATAACACTTTCTACGAGCAGTACTTC.

This clonotype has only a few counts. J is TRBJ2-1 and V is TRBV29-1; 11 nucleotides match TRBD2. The V segment lost 0 bases and the J segment 5 bases; nucleotides outside the gene matches: 9. Germline V gene data show CDR1 as SQVTM and CDR2 as ANQGSEA. CDR3 length: 17 residues. The CDR3: CSVEDGLAGGINNEQFF. In nucleotides, the CDR3 is TGCAGCGTTGAAGATGGGCTAGCGGGGGGAATAAACAATGAGCAGTTCTTC.

This clonotype was seen a handful of times. The chain links TRBV11-2 to TRBJ2-5; the D gene is possibly TRBD2 (5 bases). CDR3 length: 14 residues. In germline, CDR1 is SGHAT, CDR2 FQNNGV. Deletions cut 4 bases from V and 3 bases from J, with 12 bases between. Here the CDR3 DNA reads TGTGCCAGCAGCTCACCCGGACTGAAAGAGACCCAGTACTTC. Translation gives CASSSPGLKETQYF.

This clonotype appeared many times. V gene TRBV25-1 combines with J gene TRBJ1-2; D remains unclear. Trimming shortened V by 3 bases and J by 2 bases, and 10 bases separated the two germline ends. Germline V lookup: CDR1 MGHDK, CDR2 SYGVNS. The CDR3 totals 14 residues. Written as DNA, the CDR3 is TGTGCCAGCAGTGACAGTTACGGCAACTATGGCTACACCTTC. It yields the protein CASSDSYGNYGYTF.

This clonotype was observed a few times. The CDR3 protein is CASSDGGRGTEAFF. The CDR3 nucleotides are TGTGCCAGCAGTGATGGTGGGCGTGGGACTGAAGCTTTCTTT. This chain uses TRBV2 with TRBJ1-1; D not certain. Trimming cost V 3 bases and J 5 bases, with 13 bases left between them. CDR1 SNHLY and CDR2 FYNNEI come from the germline V gene. CDR3 length equals 14 residues.